A single sample is the source of the 9 T cell receptor beta chains below, sequenced in a study of T-cell reconstitution after alpha-beta-depleted transplantation in children. During its preparation, the TCRbeta library received unique molecular identifiers. Using its own MiXCR run on the PCR reads, TCRdb lists one record per CDR3 protein. The sample lists under 250,000 distinct CDR3 sequences, approximately 7% occurring once. The sample in question was PBMCs, obtained before TCRalphabeta/CD19-depleted stem cell transplant. These receptors were taken from a boy between 2 and 15 years old with acute lymphoblastic leukemia, due to receive a stem cell transplant.

This clonotype occurred many times. The V and J genes are TRBV6-5 and TRBJ2-7; possibly TRBD2 for D (6 bases). CDR3 length: 15 amino acids. The germline gives CDR1 MNHEY, CDR2 SVGAGI. Between the trimmed V and J ends, which lost 0 bases and 6 bases, there was a span of 15 bases. The CDR3 DNA reads TGTGCCAGCAGTTACTCGGCGGGATCTGTAATCGAGCAGTACTTC. Its translation is CASSYSAGSVIEQYF.

This clonotype was picked up many times. This rearrangement joins TRBV7-2 to TRBJ1-5; D is unclear. There are 16 residues in the CDR3. Germline CDR1 and CDR2: SGHTA and FQGNSA. Trimming stripped 0 bases from V and 9 bases from J, with 18 bases between. CDR3 region: CASSLAGPSVPGPQHF. The CDR3 nucleotides are TGTGCCAGCAGCTTAGCAGGTCCGAGCGTCCCAGGGCCCCAGCATTTT.

Only a few counts were recorded for this clonotype. The rearrangement joins TRBV12-3 or TRBV12-4 to TRBJ1-4; D not certain. Trimming cost V 6 bases and J 8 bases, with 10 bases left between them. The CDR3 sequence is 12 residues long. CDR3 coding DNA: TGTGCCAGCAGCCGGGATGGGGAAAAACTGTTTTTT. Residues: CASSRDGEKLFF.

This clonotype was picked up many times. The chain uses TRBV6-5 and TRBJ2-7; 8 positions match TRBD2. Germline trimming cut 6 bases from V and 1 base from J; bases unmatched to any gene: 11. The CDR3 is 16 residues long. Per the germline V gene, CDR1 is MNHEY and CDR2 is SVGAGI. This CDR3 reads CASSLSRTSSSYEQYF. CDR3 in DNA: TGTGCCAGCAGCCTATCCAGGACTAGCTCTTCCTACGAGCAGTACTTC.

This clonotype was counted ten times or more. The genes are TRBV4-3 and TRBJ2-1; the match to TRBD2 covers 9 bases. Unmatched junction bases numbered 11, after V lost 4 bases and J lost 7 bases. Germline V gene lookup returns CDR1 LGHNA and CDR2 YSLEER. The CDR3 runs 16 residues. In nucleotides, the CDR3 is TGCGCCAGCAGCCCAAAACCTGCGGGGGGGCCTAATGAGCAGTTCTTC. It encodes CASSPKPAGGPNEQFF.

This clonotype was recorded many times. The chain has TRBV11-2 and TRBJ2-5; D may be TRBD2 (5 bases). The V end lost 1 base, the J end lost 9 bases, and 18 bases lay between the germline ends. Per the germline V gene, CDR1 is SGHAT and CDR2 is FQNNGV. The CDR3 extends over 15 amino acids. CDR3 loop: CASSLALAAVAAQYF. CDR3 nucleotides: TGTGCCAGCAGCTTAGCTCTAGCCGCAGTGGCGGCCCAGTACTTC.

This chain joins TRBV10-1 and TRBJ1-1; TRBD1 is a possible D gene (5 bases). Per the germline V gene, CDR1 is WNHNN and CDR2 is SYGVQD (reference sequence). The CDR3 runs to 15 residues. Trimming took off 3 bases at V and 1 base at J, with 12 bases between the two ends. The CDR3 nucleotides are TGCGCCAGCAGTGATGCAGGGACGGCGAACACTGAAGCTTTCTTT. Amino acids: CASSDAGTANTEAFF.

This clonotype was observed many times. The chain recombines TRBV28 with TRBJ2-7, with TRBD1 identical over 8 bases. Germline CDR1 and CDR2: MDHEN and SYDVKM. V was clipped by 6 bases and J by 3 bases; unmatched bases: 7. The CDR3 is made up of 14 amino acids. The CDR3 spells CASRPTGGFYEQYF. CDR3 DNA sequence: TGTGCCAGCAGACCAACAGGGGGATTCTACGAGCAGTACTTC. The whole variable domain, remainder taken from reference TRBV28 and TRBJ2-7, is DVKVTQSSRYLVKRTGEKVFLECVQDMDHENMFWYRQDPGLGLRLIYFSYDVKMKEKGDIPEGYSVSREKKERFSLILESASTNQTSMYLCASRPTGGFYEQYFGPGTRLTVT.

This clonotype was seen at least ten times. V usage is TRBV19 and J usage is TRBJ2-6, with D unclear. Germline CDR1 is LNHDA and CDR2 is SQIVND (reference sequence). The CDR3 has 16 amino acids. The germline V and J ends were trimmed by 1 base and 0 bases, with 7 bases remaining between them. CDR3 nucleotide sequence: TGTGCCAGTAGTATAGTACCCATCTCTGGGGCCAACGTCCTGACTTTC. It translates to CASSIVPISGANVLTF.